This TCR beta chain was found in a study of regulatory T cells in long-lasting Graves disease. The time point: newly diagnosed GD, antithyroid drugs for less than 3 months. PBMCs provided the RNA from which the TCR library was made. Per American Thyroid Association guidelines, Graves' disease was diagnosed. With V trimmed by 2 bases and J by 9 bases, 3 bases remained unmatched. The V gene's germline CDR1 is SGHTA and CDR2 FQGTGA. This CDR3 has 13 amino acids. Arm-PCR of CDR3 regions with iRepertoire HTBI primers generated TCR beta libraries. TCRdb processed the multiplex PCR reads anew with MiXCR; each CDR3 protein has one entry. The repertoire holds some 230,000 distinct CDR3 sequences, with around 18% as singletons.

The source is a female donor with Graves disease. The chain combines TRBV7-3 with TRBJ1-1; 10 bases align to TRBD1. Sequencing was performed on peripheral blood mononuclear cells (PBMCs), taken at new diagnosis, from a patient treated with antithyroid drugs. CDR3 loop: CASSLGDRGQAFF. The CDR3 DNA reads as TGTGCCAGCAGCTTAGGGGACAGGGGACAAGCTTTCTTT.